This record looks at one T cell receptor (beta chain) sequence and its context. At one of its ends the junction is not consistent with the germline gene, which may arise from a read error. Participant age was roughly 18 to 90 years, and participants resided in around 24 US areas. Participants had their cohort set by participant-reported clinical history. The data originate from a study of blood T cell repertoires in COVID-19. Turning to the study itself: The samples span acute and convalescent COVID-19 from the United States, Italy and Spain.

The CDR3 consists of 12 residues. Germline assignment: CDR1 WNHNN and CDR2 SYGVQD (reference sequence). The authors' processing: Reference gene primer amplification gave estimated nucleated cell counts. Profiled with immunoSEQ multiplex PCR; TCRdb holds only in-frame clones, not every one. V and J calls and clone size are copied from that table; D and trimming were computed from the DNA. This table holds some 350,000 clones, around 87% found once. Sequencing was done on a sample of PBMCs or T cells enriched from blood (not recorded which). The source of this sequence is a woman aged 25 to 45 who had recovered from COVID-19. V usage is TRBV10-1 and J usage is TRBJ1-2; D remains ambiguous. The CDR3 coding sequence is TGCGCCAGCAGTGAGGCCGGGTATGGCTATACCTTC. The encoded protein is CASSEAGYGYTF.